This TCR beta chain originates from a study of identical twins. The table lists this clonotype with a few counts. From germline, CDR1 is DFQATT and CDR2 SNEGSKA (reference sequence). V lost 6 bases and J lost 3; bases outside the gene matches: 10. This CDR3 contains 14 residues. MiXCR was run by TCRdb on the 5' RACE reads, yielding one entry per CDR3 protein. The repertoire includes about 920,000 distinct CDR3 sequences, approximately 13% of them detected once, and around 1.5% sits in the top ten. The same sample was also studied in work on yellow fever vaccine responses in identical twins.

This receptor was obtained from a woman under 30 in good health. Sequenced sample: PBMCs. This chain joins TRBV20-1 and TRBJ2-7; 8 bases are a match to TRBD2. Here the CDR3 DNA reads TGCAGTGCCCTAGGAGGACTAGCCAGCTACGAGCAGTACTTC. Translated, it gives CSALGGLASYEQYF.